The 25 T cell receptor beta chains presented below share a single source sample, sequenced in a study of cytomegalovirus exposure and HLA in healthy donors. The primer mix had 60 Vbeta and 13 Jbeta primers. Here immunoSEQ multiplex PCR was the method, and the copy in TCRdb shows in-frame clones only, minus some. This sample has approximately 150,000 clones, with around nine tenths found just once. Sequencing was performed on PBMCs. The receptors here all came from a woman under 40 in good health and CMV-seronegative.

The V call is TRBV27, the J call TRBJ1-2, with TRBD1 identical over 12 bases. V dropped 6 bases and J dropped 7; count of bases not matched to a gene: 9. CDR3 length: 15 amino acids. CDR1 is MNHEY and CDR2 is SMNVEV in the germline V gene (reference sequence). DNA of the CDR3: TGTGCCAGCAGCCTCGGGACAGGGGGCTATGGTGGCTACACCTTC. Protein: CASSLGTGGYGGYTF.

The chain is built from TRBV18 and TRBJ2-7; 8 positions match TRBD2. CDR3 size: 14 residues. In germline, CDR1 is KGHSH, CDR2 LQKENI. V was pared by 4 bases and J by 3 bases, with 5 bases of the junction left unmatched. CDR3 amino acids: CASSRAGALYEQYF. The CDR3 DNA reads TGTGCCAGCTCACGAGCGGGGGCCCTCTACGAGCAGTACTTC.

V is TRBV5-1 and J is TRBJ2-5, with D hard to call. The CDR3 consists of 12 residues. V was cut by 0 bases and J by 4 bases, with 4 bases left in between. Germline V gene lookup returns CDR1 SGHRS and CDR2 YFSETQ. As DNA, the CDR3 is TGCGCCAGCAGCTTGGCCGTAGAGACCCAGTACTTC. This codes for CASSLAVETQYF.

The chain has TRBV7-9 and TRBJ2-7; D is perhaps TRBD1 (5 bases). This CDR3 has 16 residues. Trimming removed 1 base at V and 6 bases at J, with 19 bases between. Germline V gene data show CDR1 as SEHNR and CDR2 as FQNEAQ (reference sequence). The CDR3, as DNA: TGTGCCAGCAGCTTAGGTCCCAGGGTAGGCCCGGGCGAGCAGTACTTC. Translating gives CASSLGPRVGPGEQYF. Complete variable domain (other parts from reference TRBV7-9 and TRBJ2-7): DTGVSQNPRHKITKRGQNVTFRCDPISEHNRLYWYRQTLGQGPEFLTYFQNEAQLEKSRLLSDRFSAERPKGSFSTLEIQRTEQGDSAMYLCASSLGPRVGPGEQYFGPGTRLTVT.

The rearrangement uses TRBV28 and TRBJ2-7; possible D gene TRBD2, 6 bases. Germline V gives CDR1 MDHEN, CDR2 SYDVKM. Trimming left V 5 bases short and J 9 bases short, with 14 bases between. CDR3 length: 12 residues. The CDR3 is CASSPPGAAQYF. The CDR3 DNA reads TGTGCCAGCAGTCCCCCGGGAGCCGCGCAGTACTTC.

J is TRBJ1-4 and V is TRBV19, with 7 bases identical to TRBD1. This CDR3 is built from 14 residues. V shed 10 bases and J 7 bases; nucleotides not matched to a gene: 12. CDR1 is LNHDA and CDR2 is SQIVND in the germline V gene (reference sequence). In nucleotides, the CDR3 is TGTGCCACCCAGAACAGACAGGGCGCTGAAAAACTGTTTTTT. Translated, it gives CATQNRQGAEKLFF.

The chain couples TRBV28 to TRBJ2-1, with 13 nucleotides matching TRBD2. CDR3 size: 21 residues. Per germline, CDR1 MDHEN and CDR2 SYDVKM. Trimming took 3 bases from V and 1 from J; bases not matched to a gene: 15. CDR3 sequence: CASSFPFRTSGRTVSYNEQFF. The CDR3 DNA reads as TGTGCCAGCAGTTTCCCATTCCGGACTAGCGGGAGAACGGTTTCCTACAATGAGCAGTTCTTC. Looking up the rest from reference TRBV28 and TRBJ2-1 gives the full variable domain: DVKVTQSSRYLVKRTGEKVFLECVQDMDHENMFWYRQDPGLGLRLIYFSYDVKMKEKGDIPEGYSVSREKKERFSLILESASTNQTSMYLCASSFPFRTSGRTVSYNEQFFGPGTRLTVL.

The V gene is TRBV6-5, the J gene TRBJ1-3, with no clear D. This CDR3 is built from 14 residues. Between the trimmed V and J ends, which lost 6 bases and 0 bases, there was a span of 9 bases. Germline V gives CDR1 MNHEY, CDR2 SVGAGI. The CDR3 DNA reads TGTGCCAGCAGATATACGGGCTCTGGAAACACCATATATTTT. Translating gives CASRYTGSGNTIYF.

The chain couples TRBV7-6 to TRBJ1-1, with unresolved D. This CDR3 comprises 13 residues. V lost 4 bases and J lost 4, with 10 bases in between. Germline CDR1 reads SGHVS; CDR2 reads FNYEAQ. CDR3 DNA sequence: TGTGCCAGCAGCTCCACGAGGGCCACTGAAGCTTTCTTT. Amino acid sequence: CASSSTRATEAFF.

The chain uses TRBV6-1 and TRBJ2-3; D remains unclear. Trimming took off 2 bases at V and 0 bases at J, with 6 bases between the two ends. The germline V gene encodes CDR1 MNHNS and CDR2 SASEGT. The CDR3 covers 14 residues. The CDR3 protein is CASSELGSTDTQYF. DNA of the CDR3: TGTGCCAGCAGTGAACTTGGCAGCACAGATACGCAGTATTTT.

The chain employs TRBV5-4 and TRBJ2-1; TRBD2 is a possible D gene (5 bases). The V gene lost 4 bases and the J gene lost 9 bases, with 14 bases spanning the gap. The germline gives CDR1 SGHNT, CDR2 YYREEE (reference sequence). CDR3 size: 13 residues. DNA for the CDR3: TGTGCCAGCAGCGCAAGGGCGGGCGGTGAGCAGTTCTTC. Translating it yields CASSARAGGEQFF.

The chain uses TRBV18 and TRBJ1-4, with TRBD1 matching over 7 bases. The CDR3 extends over 15 amino acids. Trimming removed 3 bases from V and 5 bases from J; junction bases left unmatched: 6. Germline V gene data show CDR1 as KGHSH and CDR2 as LQKENI. The CDR3, as DNA: TGTGCCAGCTCACCCGGGACAGCACAGAATGAAAAACTGTTTTTT. It translates to CASSPGTAQNEKLFF. Together with reference TRBV18 and TRBJ1-4, the CDR3 gives the full variable domain: NAGVMQNPRHLVRRRGQEARLRCSPMKGHSHVYWYRQLPEEGLKFMVYLQKENIIDESGMPKERFSAEFPKEGPSILRIQQVVRGDSAAYFCASSPGTAQNEKLFFGSGTQLSVL.

The genes are TRBV6-5 and TRBJ2-3; 9 positions agree with TRBD1. This CDR3 region has 16 residues. With V trimmed by 0 bases and J by 3 bases, 4 bases remained unmatched. The V gene's germline CDR1 is MNHEY and CDR2 SVGAGI. In DNA, the CDR3 is TGTGCCAGCAGTTACTCGCCGACAGGGGGAACAGATACGCAGTATTTT. Translating gives CASSYSPTGGTDTQYF.

This rearrangement joins TRBV6-5 to TRBJ1-1; D remains ambiguous. V lost 2 bases and J 2 bases, leaving 9 bases between the germline ends. Looked up from germline, CDR1 is MNHEY and CDR2 is SVGAGI. The CDR3 spans 14 residues. CDR3 in DNA: TGTGCCAGCAGTTACCCAGGACTCAACACTGAAGCTTTCTTT. Protein: CASSYPGLNTEAFF.

J is TRBJ2-3 and V is TRBV5-1; 8 bases match TRBD2. The CDR3 contains 16 residues. The junction had 7 bases not matched to a gene; V was cut back by 4 bases and J by 0 bases. The germline V gene has CDR1 SGHRS and CDR2 YFSETQ. CDR3 sequence reads: CASSPGGTVSTDTQYF. The CDR3 bases are TGCGCCAGCAGCCCGGGGGGGACGGTGAGCACAGATACGCAGTATTTT. Looking up the rest from reference TRBV5-1 and TRBJ2-3 gives the full variable domain: KAGVTQTPRYLIKTRGQQVTLSCSPISGHRSVSWYQQTPGQGLQFLFEYFSETQRNKGNFPGRFSGRQFSNSRSEMNVSTLELGDSALYLCASSPGGTVSTDTQYFGPGTRLTVL.

The chain links TRBV19 to TRBJ2-1; TRBD2 is a possible D gene (6 bases). V lost 5 bases to trimming and J lost 7 bases, with 18 bases between them. Germline V gives CDR1 LNHDA, CDR2 SQIVND (reference sequence). This CDR3 region has 15 residues. DNA for the CDR3: TGTGCCAGTAGTCTGACTAGTTTTACAACAAATGAGCAGTTCTTC. This sequence encodes CASSLTSFTTNEQFF.

The chain links TRBV19 to TRBJ1-2, with 8 bases that match TRBD1. J was trimmed by 7 bases and V by 7 bases; bases with no gene match: 11. CDR3 length: 14 amino acids. Germline loops: CDR1 LNHDA, CDR2 SQIVND (reference sequence). This CDR3 reads CASNQQGGLSGYTF. The CDR3 bases are TGTGCCAGTAATCAACAGGGGGGGCTCAGTGGCTACACCTTC.

This chain's CDR3 is CASSLLTRDGGRLDTQYF. CDR3 DNA sequence: TGTGCCAGCAGCCTCCTTACTCGGGACGGAGGGAGACTAGATACGCAGTATTTT. The chain has TRBV7-2 and TRBJ2-3; D perhaps matches TRBD2 (6 bases). V was shortened by 5 bases and J by 5 bases, with 26 bases between the two germline ends. Germline V gives CDR1 SGHTA, CDR2 FQGNSA. The CDR3 contains 18 residues.

The chain has TRBV4-2 and TRBJ1-5; D remains ambiguous. The CDR3 consists of 13 residues. Germline CDR1 reads LGHNA; CDR2 reads YNFKEQ. Trimming stripped 0 bases from V and 7 bases from J, with 7 bases between. Here the CDR3 DNA reads TGTGCCAGCAGCCAAGATGACGGGCAGCCCCAGCATTTT. This encodes CASSQDDGQPQHF.

The J gene is TRBJ1-1, the V gene TRBV19; possibly TRBD1 for D (5 bases). The V and J ends lost 5 bases and 0 bases respectively, with 13 bases between them. Germline V gene lookup returns CDR1 LNHDA and CDR2 SQIVND (reference sequence). The CDR3 loop spans 15 amino acids. The DNA of the CDR3 is TGTGCCAGTAGTTTCAGACAGATCTTGAACACTGAAGCTTTCTTT. As protein: CASSFRQILNTEAFF.

The CDR3 loop is CATSREGGAGVWGYTF. Here the CDR3 DNA reads TGTGCCACCAGCAGAGAGGGTGGGGCAGGGGTTTGGGGCTACACCTTC. The chain is built from TRBV15 and TRBJ1-2; perhaps TRBD1 as D (6 bases). Germline loops: CDR1 LNHNV, CDR2 YYDKDF (reference sequence). The CDR3 spans 16 residues. Trimming removed 0 bases at V and 8 bases at J, with 19 bases between.

This rearrangement joins TRBV10-3 to TRBJ2-5; 11 bases match TRBD2. The germline V gene has CDR1 ENHRY and CDR2 SYGVKD. V shed 5 bases and J 3 bases; nucleotides not matched to a gene: 2. The CDR3 spans 14 residues. CDR3 sequence: CAISPTSGEETQYF. The DNA of the CDR3 is TGTGCCATCAGTCCGACTAGCGGGGAAGAGACCCAGTACTTC.

This rearrangement joins TRBV16 to TRBJ2-1; D might be TRBD2 (5 bases). This CDR3 contains 18 residues. The V gene's germline CDR1 is KGHSY and CDR2 FQNENV. Trimming stripped 1 base from V and 6 bases from J, with 22 bases between. DNA for the CDR3: TGTGCCAGCAGCCAATTAAGGACGGGCCGGGCCCGGGGCAATGAGCAGTTCTTC. Protein: CASSQLRTGRARGNEQFF.

The rearrangement links TRBV27 to TRBJ1-1; 7 bases align to TRBD1. The germline CDR1 and CDR2 sequences are MNHEY and SMNVEV (reference sequence). CDR3 length: 13 amino acids. After removal of 6 bases from V and 10 bases from J, the junction contained 11 bases not matched to a gene. Here the CDR3 DNA reads TGTGCCAGCAGCCTAACATTACAGGGGAGAGCTTTCTTT. This sequence encodes CASSLTLQGRAFF.

The J gene is TRBJ2-3, the V gene TRBV27, with 15 bases identical to TRBD2. Germline V gene data show CDR1 as MNHEY and CDR2 as SMNVEV (reference sequence). After removal of 6 bases from V and 3 bases from J, the junction contained 10 bases not matched to a gene. The CDR3 spans 18 residues. The DNA for the CDR3 is TGTGCCAGCAGCCGAGGGACTAGCGGGGGGTGGGGAACAGATACGCAGTATTTT. Translated, it gives CASSRGTSGGWGTDTQYF.